Shown below are 14 T cell receptor beta chains from a single sample sequenced in a study of OX40 agonist ivuxolimab in advanced cancers. Repertoires were generated with immunoSEQ multiplex PCR, while TCRdb's copy carries only in-frame clones and drops some. The data show some 40,000 clones, with just under 95% seen just once and roughly 15% held by the top ten. The sample in question was CD4+ or CD8+ T cells sorted from blood, obtained in a trial of the OX40 agonist ivuxolimab. The receptors originated from an adult with an advanced solid tumor such as melanoma, head and neck, liver or kidney cancer.

The J gene is TRBJ2-7, the V gene TRBV14; D perhaps matches TRBD1 (5 bases). CDR1 and CDR2 from the germline V gene are SGHDN and FVKESK. With 1 base removed from V and 5 bases from J, the gap between germline ends came to 15 bases. CDR3 size: 15 residues. In nucleotides, the CDR3 is TGTGCCAGCAGCCAAGCCTCTGGGGCTAGTGACGAGCAGTACTTC. Translation: CASSQASGASDEQYF.

This clone appeared once. The rearrangement uses TRBV11-2 and TRBJ2-5; D is perhaps TRBD2 (5 bases). The CDR3 covers 15 residues. Germline CDR1 and CDR2: SGHAT and FQNNGV. The V and J ends lost 1 base and 1 base respectively, with 10 bases between them. For the CDR3, the DNA is TGTGCCAGCAGCTTAGGCAACGGGGTCCAAGAGACCCAGTACTTC. As protein: CASSLGNGVQETQYF. The entire variable domain, with the rest obtained from reference TRBV11-2 and TRBJ2-5, is as follows: EAGVAQSPRYKIIEKRQSVAFWCNPISGHATLYWYQQILGQGPKLLIQFQNNGVVDDSQLPKDRFSAERLKGVDSTLKIQPAKLEDSAVYLCASSLGNGVQETQYFGPGTRLLVL.

The chain employs TRBV6-1 and TRBJ2-7; possible D gene TRBD2, 5 bases. With 1 base removed from V and 1 base from J, the gap between germline ends came to 11 bases. Germline V gene sequence: CDR1 MNHNS, CDR2 SASEGT. The CDR3 has 15 amino acids. The CDR3, as DNA: TGTGCCAGCAGTGAAGTTGTGGGAGAGTCCTACGAGCAGTACTTC. Its protein is CASSEVVGESYEQYF.

In regard to this clone: A read error is possible here, since a much larger clone lies one base away. The chain employs TRBV27 and TRBJ2-1; unclear D gene. This CDR3 is 12 amino acids long. V lost 2 bases and J lost 12, with 11 bases in between. The V gene's germline CDR1 is MNHEY and CDR2 SMNVEV (reference sequence). CDR3 sequence (DNA): TGTGCCAGCAGTTTAGTAGGACGTGGGCAGTTCTTC. This gives the protein CASSLVGRGQFF.

The J gene is TRBJ1-1, the V gene TRBV30; no clear D. There are 14 residues in the CDR3. V dropped 0 bases and J dropped 1 base, with 9 bases sitting between them. CDR1 is GTSNPN and CDR2 is SVGIG in the germline V gene (reference sequence). Here the CDR3 reads CAWSVLGRNTEAFF. CDR3 nucleotide sequence: TGTGCCTGGAGTGTACTGGGCCGGAACACTGAAGCTTTCTTT. Based on the CDR3 plus reference TRBV30 and TRBJ1-1, the full variable domain is SQTIHQWPATLVQPVGSPLSLECTVEGTSNPNLYWYRQAAGRGLQLLFYSVGIGQISSEVPQNLSASRPQDRQFILSSKKLLLSDSGFYLCAWSVLGRNTEAFFGQGTRLTVV.

This chain joins TRBV19 and TRBJ2-7; no reliable D call. Germline V gene lookup returns CDR1 LNHDA and CDR2 SQIVND (reference sequence). The CDR3 totals 12 residues. Trimming stripped 8 bases from V and 7 bases from J, with 15 bases between. CDR3 sequence reads: CASSGSPGEQYF. CDR3 bases: TGTGCCAGTTCCGGGTCCCCCGGGGAGCAGTACTTC.

V is TRBV19 and J is TRBJ2-5; D possibly corresponds to TRBD1 (6 bases). Germline V CDR1 and CDR2: LNHDA, SQIVND (reference sequence). The CDR3 is made up of 13 amino acids. V was shortened by 9 bases and J by 5 bases, with 16 bases between the two germline ends. This CDR3 is CASIGGAGETQYF. The CDR3 DNA reads TGTGCCAGCATTGGGGGCGCCGGGGAGACCCAGTACTTC.

The chain carries TRBV9 and TRBJ2-7; possibly TRBD2 for D (5 bases). The germline V gene has CDR1 SGDLS and CDR2 YYNGEE. With 4 bases removed from V and 0 bases from J, the gap between germline ends came to 11 bases. The CDR3 contains 14 residues. As DNA, the CDR3 is TGTGCCAGCAGCAGACGAGAGGGCTCCTACGAGCAGTACTTC. It is translated as CASSRREGSYEQYF.

This sequence joins TRBV6-4 and TRBJ2-1; 10 bases line up with TRBD1. J was trimmed by 3 bases and V by 3 bases; bases with no gene match: 5. This CDR3 has 16 residues. CDR1 and CDR2 from the germline V gene are MRHNA and SNTAGT. The CDR3 bases are TGTGCCAGCAGTGAACGAGACAGGGGGCTCTACAATGAGCAGTTCTTC. This gives the protein CASSERDRGLYNEQFF.

The rearrangement joins TRBV7-9 to TRBJ2-7; 9 bases fit TRBD1. CDR1 is SEHNR, CDR2 FQNEAQ, per germline (reference sequence). The CDR3 covers 14 residues. Germline trimming cut 7 bases from V and 4 bases from J; bases unmatched to any gene: 8. In DNA, the CDR3 is TGTGCCAGCATCCCCGGGACAGGGCGTTACGAGCAGTACTTC. It specifies CASIPGTGRYEQYF.

The chain combines TRBV7-8 with TRBJ2-2; D is undetermined. This CDR3 region has 13 residues. Trimming removed 1 base at V and 7 bases at J, with 7 bases between. CDR1 is SGHVS and CDR2 is FQNEAQ in the germline V gene. The CDR3 loop reads CASSLEPGGELFF. Written as DNA, the CDR3 is TGTGCCAGCAGCTTAGAACCTGGCGGGGAGCTGTTTTTT. The variable domain in full, completed from reference TRBV7-8 and TRBJ2-2, reads GAGVSQSPRYKVAKRGQDVALRCDPISGHVSLFWYQQALGQGPEFLTYFQNEAQLDKSGLPSDRFFAERPEGSVSTLKIQRTQQEDSAVYLCASSLEPGGELFFGEGSRLTVL.

The chain has TRBV29-1 and TRBJ2-2; 10 positions agree with TRBD2. Germline CDR1 reads SQVTM; CDR2 reads ANQGSEA. This CDR3 has 14 amino acids. J gave up 6 bases and V 1 base, and 2 bases lay outside the gene matches. CDR3 residues: CSVEGLAGAGELFF. The CDR3 nucleotides read TGCAGCGTTGAAGGGCTAGCGGGAGCCGGGGAGCTGTTTTTT.

This clone was counted a single time. The gene calls are TRBV5-6 and TRBJ2-2; TRBD1 might be the D (5 bases). Trimming shortened V by 8 bases and J by 3 bases, and 23 bases separated the two germline ends. The CDR3 runs 17 residues. Germline assignment: CDR1 SGHDT and CDR2 YYEEEE. The CDR3 protein is CARAGFYRLGYTGELFF. CDR3 sequence (DNA): TGTGCCAGGGCAGGGTTTTATCGGCTTGGGTACACCGGGGAGCTGTTTTTT.

The V gene is TRBV20-1, the J gene TRBJ1-2; D is ambiguous. The CDR3 spans 11 residues. V was trimmed by 6 bases and J by 2 bases, leaving 7 bases between them. The germline CDR1 and CDR2 sequences are DFQATT and SNEGSKA (reference sequence). The CDR3 coding sequence is TGCAGTGCCCTTAAAAACTATGGCTACACCTTC. Amino acid sequence: CSALKNYGYTF.